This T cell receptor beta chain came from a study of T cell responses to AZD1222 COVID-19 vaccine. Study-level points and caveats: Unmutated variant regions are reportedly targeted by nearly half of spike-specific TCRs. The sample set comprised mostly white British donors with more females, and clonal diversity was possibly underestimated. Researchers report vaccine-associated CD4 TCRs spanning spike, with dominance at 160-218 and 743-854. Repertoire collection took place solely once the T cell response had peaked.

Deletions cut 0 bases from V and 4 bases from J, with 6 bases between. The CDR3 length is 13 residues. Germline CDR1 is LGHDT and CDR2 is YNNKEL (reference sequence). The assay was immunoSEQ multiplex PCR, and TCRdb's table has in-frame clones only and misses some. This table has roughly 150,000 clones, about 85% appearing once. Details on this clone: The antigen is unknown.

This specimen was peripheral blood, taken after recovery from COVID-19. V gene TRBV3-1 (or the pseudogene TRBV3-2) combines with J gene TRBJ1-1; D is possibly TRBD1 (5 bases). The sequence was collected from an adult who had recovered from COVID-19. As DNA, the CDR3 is TGTGCCAGCAGCCAAGAGGGGCGCACTGAAGCTTTCTTT. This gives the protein CASSQEGRTEAFF.